This TCR beta chain was retrieved from a study of T cell repertoires in cytomegalovirus infection. Across the study: Indicated by public TCR beta signatures were CMV infection and matching HLA type.

On this clonotype itself: The antigen is unknown.

One entry per CDR3 protein results from TCRdb running MiXCR on the reads. In the table there are hundreds of thousands of distinct CDR3 sequences, roughly 30% of which are singletons. This CDR3 spans 16 amino acids. Between the trimmed V and J ends, which lost 1 base and 1 base, there was a span of 11 bases. Germline loops: CDR1 SNHLY, CDR2 FYNNEI. The chain carries TRBV2 and TRBJ2-1; D not certain. The sequence derives from a human donor in good health (CMV status not recorded). Some clones in this sample may be carry-over from other donors' samples. Sequencing was performed on cultured CD8+ T cells from PBMCs, taken from culture after CMV antigen stimulation. CDR3 in amino acids: CASSEGAGLSYNEQFF. DNA of the CDR3: TGTGCCAGCAGTGAAGGGGCAGGTCTTTCCTACAATGAGCAGTTCTTC.